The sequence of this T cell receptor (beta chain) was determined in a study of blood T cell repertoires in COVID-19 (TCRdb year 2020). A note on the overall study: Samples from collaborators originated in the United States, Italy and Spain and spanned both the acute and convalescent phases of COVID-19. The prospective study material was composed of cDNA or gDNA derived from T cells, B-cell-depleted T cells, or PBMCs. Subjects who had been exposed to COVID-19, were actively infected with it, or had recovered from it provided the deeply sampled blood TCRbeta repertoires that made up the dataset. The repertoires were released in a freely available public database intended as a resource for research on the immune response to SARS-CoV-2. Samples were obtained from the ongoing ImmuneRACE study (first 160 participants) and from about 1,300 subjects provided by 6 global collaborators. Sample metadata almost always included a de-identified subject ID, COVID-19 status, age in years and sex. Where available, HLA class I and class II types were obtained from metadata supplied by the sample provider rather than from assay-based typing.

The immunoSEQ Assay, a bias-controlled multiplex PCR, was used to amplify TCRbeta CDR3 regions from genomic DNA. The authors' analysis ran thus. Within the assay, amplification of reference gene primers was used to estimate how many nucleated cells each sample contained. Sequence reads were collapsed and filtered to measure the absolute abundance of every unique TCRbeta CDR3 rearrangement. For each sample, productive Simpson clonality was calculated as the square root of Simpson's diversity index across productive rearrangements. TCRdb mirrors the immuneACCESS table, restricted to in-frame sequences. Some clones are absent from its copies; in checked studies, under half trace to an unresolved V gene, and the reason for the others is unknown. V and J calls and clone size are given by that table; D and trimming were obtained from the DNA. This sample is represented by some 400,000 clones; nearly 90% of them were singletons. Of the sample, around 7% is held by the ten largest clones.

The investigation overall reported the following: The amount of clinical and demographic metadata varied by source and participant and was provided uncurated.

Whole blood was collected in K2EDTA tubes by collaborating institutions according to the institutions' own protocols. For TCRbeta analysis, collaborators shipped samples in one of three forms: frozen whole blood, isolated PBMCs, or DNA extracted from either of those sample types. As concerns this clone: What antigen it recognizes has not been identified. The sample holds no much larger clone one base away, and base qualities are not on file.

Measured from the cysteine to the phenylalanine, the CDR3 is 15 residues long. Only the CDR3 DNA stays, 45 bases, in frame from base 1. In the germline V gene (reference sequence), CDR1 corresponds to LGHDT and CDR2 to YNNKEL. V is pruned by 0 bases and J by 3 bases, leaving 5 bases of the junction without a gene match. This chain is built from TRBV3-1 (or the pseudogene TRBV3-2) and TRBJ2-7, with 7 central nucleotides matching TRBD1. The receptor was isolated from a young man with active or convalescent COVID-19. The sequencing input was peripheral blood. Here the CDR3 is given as CASSQDKGGVYEQYF. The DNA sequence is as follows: TGTGCCAGCAGCCAAGATAAAGGGGGCGTCTACGAGCAGTACTTC.